This T cell receptor beta chain came from a study of OX40 agonist ivuxolimab in advanced cancers. Study summary: Every 2 weeks, patients received ivuxolimab intravenously, dosed at 0.01 to 10 mg/kg. Age averaged about 66 years (range roughly 20 to 90), and 82.7% were male. Enrollees could have had prior anti-PD-1, anti-PD-L1 or anti-CTLA-4 therapy, which 35% to 40% had received.

Using immunoSEQ multiplex PCR, the repertoire was profiled, and TCRdb retains in-frame clones only, with some absent. Found here are about 88,000 clones, more than 80% of them singletons; the top ten hold 0.2% to 0.25%. Germline values: CDR1 MNHEY, CDR2 SVGAGI. The CDR3 spans 13 residues. V shed 6 bases and J shed 3 bases, with 9 bases lying between them. The receptor's source is an adult with an advanced solid tumor such as melanoma, head and neck, liver or kidney cancer. The chain couples TRBV6-5 to TRBJ1-5; D unresolved. The sequenced sample was CD4+ or CD8+ T cells sorted from blood, obtained in a trial of the OX40 agonist ivuxolimab. The CDR3 reads CASSPTLNQPQHF. CDR3 DNA: TGTGCCAGCAGCCCCACTCTCAATCAGCCCCAGCATTTT.